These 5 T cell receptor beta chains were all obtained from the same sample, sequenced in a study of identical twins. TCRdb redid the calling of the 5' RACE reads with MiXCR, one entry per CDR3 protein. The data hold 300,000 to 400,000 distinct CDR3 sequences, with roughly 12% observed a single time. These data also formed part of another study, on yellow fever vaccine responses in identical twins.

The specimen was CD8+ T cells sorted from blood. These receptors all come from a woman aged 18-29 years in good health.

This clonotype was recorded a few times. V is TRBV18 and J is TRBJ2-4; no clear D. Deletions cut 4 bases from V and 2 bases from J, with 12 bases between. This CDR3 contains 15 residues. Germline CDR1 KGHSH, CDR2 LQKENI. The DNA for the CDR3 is TGTGCCAGCTCACTAGTGGCGCTACCCAAAAACATTCAGTACTTC. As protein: CASSLVALPKNIQYF.

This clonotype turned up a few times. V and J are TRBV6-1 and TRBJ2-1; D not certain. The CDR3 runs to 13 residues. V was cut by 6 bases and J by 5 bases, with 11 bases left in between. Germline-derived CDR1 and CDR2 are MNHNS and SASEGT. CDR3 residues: CASSLDGDNEQFF. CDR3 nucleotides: TGTGCCAGCAGCCTAGACGGAGACAATGAGCAGTTCTTC.

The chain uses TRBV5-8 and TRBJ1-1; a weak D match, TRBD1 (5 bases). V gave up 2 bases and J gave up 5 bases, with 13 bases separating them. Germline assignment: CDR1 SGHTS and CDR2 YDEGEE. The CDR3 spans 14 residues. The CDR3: CASSFLRVGTEAFF. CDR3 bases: TGTGCCAGCAGCTTCCTCAGGGTCGGGACTGAAGCTTTCTTT.

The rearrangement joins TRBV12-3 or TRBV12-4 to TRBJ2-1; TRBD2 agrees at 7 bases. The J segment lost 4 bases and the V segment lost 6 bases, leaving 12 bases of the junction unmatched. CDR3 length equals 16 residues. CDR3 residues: CASRSYVGGVYNEQFF. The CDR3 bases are TGTGCCAGCAGATCTTACGTGGGAGGGGTTTACAATGAGCAGTTCTTC.

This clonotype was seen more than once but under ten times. Written as DNA, the CDR3 is TGTGCCAGCAGCCCCTTAGGAAGGGAGTCGAGTGACGAGACCCAGTACTTC. Translation gives CASSPLGRESSDETQYF. The V call is TRBV7-6, the J call TRBJ2-5, with TRBD2 as a possible D gene (5 bases). Germline values: CDR1 SGHVS, CDR2 FNYEAQ. The CDR3 runs to 17 residues. Trimming took 5 bases from V and 5 from J, leaving 24 bases between them.